The entry that follows covers one T cell receptor (beta chain) sequence. The clone's antigen remains unknown. No base qualities exist here, and no much larger clone lies one base off it. TCRbeta CDR3 regions were amplified from genomic DNA by a two-step, bias-controlled multiplex PCR. Primers specific for every TRBV and TRBJ gene segment were used in the multiplex PCR. The immunoSEQ Assay was used to generate TCRbeta repertoire data. As for the original processing: To merge closely related sequences, reads went through filtering and clustering using a relative-frequency ratio and a modified nearest-neighbor algorithm. IMGT annotation was the basis for assigning V, D and J genes to CDR3 sequences. Template counts were corrected for PCR amplification bias by normalization and were quantified against synthetic TCR CDR3 analog sequences. Only unique productive sequences, defined as in-frame CDR3 sequences lacking stop codons, were included in the analyses. The immunoSEQ Analyzer software was used to compute clonality, defined as 1 minus Pielou's evenness, and iChao1 richness. Statistical testing was performed in JMP, using Student's t-test or a non-parametric test depending on Shapiro-Wilk normality results. Drawn from immuneACCESS, this table holds only the in-frame rearrangements with V and J called that TCRdb kept. Clones are partly lost; checked studies trace under half to an unresolved V gene and leave the rest unexplained. V, J and clone size were drawn from that table, and D and trimming were deduced from the DNA. For this sample there are about 5,900 clones; about 97% appear just once. The ten largest clones take up roughly 1.2% of the sample.

The data belong to a study of naive CD8 T cells in extremely preterm neonates (dated by TCRdb to the late 2010s). About the study as a whole: An age range of 25-50 years is given for the adult participants in the abstract, whereas a range of 20-50 years is given in the methods. The study compared TCRbeta CDR3 repertoires of sorted naive CD8+ T cells across four age groups: extremely preterm neonates, term neonates, young children and adults.

The peripheral blood donors were five healthy children aged about 15-56 months who were having elective routine surgery, plus five healthy nonsmoking adults. A FACSAria III cell sorter was used to sort live, Annexin V-negative naive CD8+ T cells (CD3+CD8+CD45RA+CCR7+). Per sample, between roughly 17,000 and 110,000 naive CD8+ T cells were obtained by sorting. Ficoll-Paque density gradient centrifugation of diluted blood was used to isolate mononuclear cells. Before sorting, mononuclear cells were cryopreserved in approximately 10% DMSO with 90% FBS and kept in long-term storage at -150 degrees C. Annexin V and antibodies against CD3, CD8, CCR7 and CD45RA were used to stain the thawed cells. The DNeasy Blood and Tissue Kit was used to extract genomic DNA from sorted cell pellets that had been snap-frozen. CDR1 and CDR2 were assigned from the germline V gene as MNHEY and SVGAGI. V lost 5 bases and J lost 0 bases, and the count of bases not matched to a germline gene is 2. The CDR3 contains 15 residues, cysteine and phenylalanine counted. The CDR3 DNA has 45 bases and is translated from base 1.

Here is what the overall study found, with its caveats: A larger fraction of CDR3 nucleotide sequences was shared among preterm neonates (roughly 2.7%) than among term neonates (roughly 0.4%), young children (0.03%) and adults (approximately 0.01%). Preterm CDR3s were shorter, with fewer N additions and less junctional trimming, and were closer to germline than those of older groups. Prospective longitudinal studies of preterm and term neonates were called for by the authors so that T cell development could be tracked within individuals. Among the limitations the authors pointed out were a small sample size and productive template counts that varied across preterm samples. Compared with all other age groups, preterm neonates showed significantly lower iChao1 richness (p < 0.05) along with an even clone distribution, indicating a less rich repertoire.

The rearranged segments are TRBV6-5 and TRBJ1-3, with 9 bases matching TRBD1. The sample taken for sequencing was naive CD8+ T cells from blood. The receptor was isolated from a human donor in good health. In nucleotides, the sequence is TGTGCCAGCAGTCTGACAGGGGGCTCTGGAAACACCATATATTTT. Its product reads: CASSLTGGSGNTIYF.